The TCR beta chain under discussion was sequenced for a study of blood T cell repertoires in COVID-19. On the study more broadly: COVID-19 samples, acute and convalescent, were from the United States, Italy and Spain. T cells, B-cell-depleted T cells, or PBMCs provided the cDNA or gDNA that served as material.

Patients at the Seattle site were enrolled during active infection and followed longitudinally. In the original analysis: Reference gene primer amplification in the assay estimated nucleated cell counts. Sequenced by immunoSEQ multiplex PCR; TCRdb stores in-frame clones only, minus some. V and J calls and clone size are those listed in that table; D and trimming were worked out from the DNA. The top ten hold approximately 0.99% of the sample, which has approximately 210,000 clones, just under 85% seen once. J gave up 5 bases and V 6 bases, and 4 bases lay outside the gene matches. Germline CDR1 and CDR2: MNHEY and SVGAGI. The CDR3 loop spans 15 amino acids.

V gene TRBV6-5 combines with J gene TRBJ2-1; 13 bases line up with TRBD2. Specimen: peripheral blood. This clonotype originated in a man between 60 and 75 years old with COVID-19, enrolled during active disease. In DNA, the CDR3 is TGTGCCAGCAGAGCCGGGACTAGCGGGAACAATGAGCAGTTCTTC. As protein: CASRAGTSGNNEQFF.